This T cell receptor beta chain was retrieved from a study of T-cell reconstitution after alpha-beta-depleted transplantation in children (dated by TCRdb to 2016 to 2017). General notes on the study: Using TCR repertoire profiling, the study quantitatively followed how T-cell immune reconstitution unfolded in children after TCRalphabeta/CD19-depleted allogeneic hematopoietic cell transplantation.

The treatment or condition label on this specimen signifies: allogeneic hematopoietic cell transplantation with graft depleted of TCRalphabeta T cells and CD19 B cells. The children who served as transplant recipients had been given grafts of TCRalphabeta/CD19-depleted allogeneic hematopoietic cells. V and J are truncated by 3 bases and 1 base respectively, leaving an intervening sequence of 16 bases. From the cysteine up to the phenylalanine, the CDR3 has a length of 16 residues. Only the CDR3 part of the read is kept: 48 bases, read in frame from the first base. The germline V gene yields SGHRS for CDR1 and YFSETQ for CDR2. On this clonotype itself: The clone's antigen remains unknown. No base qualities exist here, and no much larger clone lies one base off it.

Receptor amplification or capture employed PCR. TCRdb names Illumina HiSeq 2500 as the instrument used. Molecular barcoding was employed in the preparation of TCR libraries, with unique molecular identifiers being used to normalize TCRbeta repertoire quantification. TCRdb reworked the public reads: Q25 trimming with fastp, MiXCR clone assembly, productive beta chains retained. Rows are combined by CDR3 protein, so each entry shows the most common genes and DNA. Present in this sample are about 460,000 distinct CDR3 sequences, over 9.5% of which were seen just once. The ten largest clonotypes hold 11% to 15% of the sample. Points the paper makes about the study in general: Over subsequent months, a decline in hyperexpanded clone frequencies was noted, and after one year, T-cell counts and TCRbeta diversity were mostly ascribed to newly produced T cells. The high TCRbeta diversity at day 60 in some patients was ascribed to recipient T cells and intrathymic progenitors that had survived conditioning. The apparently early recovery of alphabetaT-cell counts about two months after transplant reportedly depended on only several hundred rapidly expanded clones that came from non-depleted graft cells.

The material sequenced was PBMCs, mostly from graft donor cells, taken 180 days after TCRalphabeta/CD19-depleted stem cell transplant. In this chain, TRBV5-1 is recombined with TRBJ1-1; no D gene can be assigned with confidence. This TCR derives from a female patient between 2 and 15 years old who had a stem cell transplant for aplastic anemia, so the T cells may come from the graft donor. The CDR3: CASSSRGMTSNTEAFF. In nucleotide form, the sequence is TGCGCCAGCAGCTCCCGCGGCATGACATCGAACACTGAAGCTTTCTTT.